What follows are 17 T cell receptor beta chains derived from one specimen sequenced in a study of cytotoxic CD8 clonotypes in ibrutinib-treated CLL. Repertoires were generated with immunoSEQ multiplex PCR, while TCRdb's copy carries only in-frame clones and drops some. The sample consists of 130,000 to 150,000 clones, approximately 81% of them appearing once. Here the sequenced sample was PBMCs, taken after 12 months of ibrutinib treatment. These receptor sequences come from a human donor with chronic lymphocytic leukemia.

The gene calls are TRBV19 and TRBJ2-1; 12 bases are shared with TRBD2. V was clipped by 8 bases and J by 6 bases; unmatched bases: 5. Per germline, CDR1 LNHDA and CDR2 SQIVND (reference sequence). The CDR3 contains 14 residues. The chain's CDR3 is CASDGLAGRNEQFF. CDR3 DNA sequence: TGTGCCAGTGATGGACTAGCGGGGCGCAATGAGCAGTTCTTC. The variable domain in full, completed from reference TRBV19 and TRBJ2-1, reads DGGITQSPKYLFRKEGQNVTLSCEQNLNHDAMYWYRQDPGQGLRLIYYSQIVNDFQKGDIAEGYSVSREKKESFPLTVTSAQKNPTAFYLCASDGLAGRNEQFFGPGTRLTVL.

This clone appeared a single time. The chain links TRBV6-6 to TRBJ2-7; a possible D gene is TRBD1 (6 bases). Germline CDR1 and CDR2: MNHNY and SVGAGI (reference sequence). V shed 0 bases and J shed 2 bases, with 8 bases lying between them. The CDR3 is 14 residues long. The CDR3 here is CASSYSRGTYEQYF. The CDR3 nucleotides read TGTGCCAGCAGTTACTCGAGGGGGACCTACGAGCAGTACTTC.

This rearrangement joins TRBV4-2 to TRBJ2-3; 14 bases are a match to TRBD2. Trimming removed 1 base from V and 4 bases from J; junction bases left unmatched: 4. This CDR3 spans 17 amino acids. Germline V lookup: CDR1 LGHNA, CDR2 YNFKEQ. CDR3 loop: CASSQGTSGRRADTQYF. In nucleotides, the CDR3 is TGTGCCAGCAGCCAAGGGACTAGCGGGAGGCGCGCAGATACGCAGTATTTT.

The genes are TRBV5-8 and TRBJ2-7; 11 bases are shared with TRBD1. V lost 4 bases and J lost 8; bases outside the gene matches: 8. Germline assignment: CDR1 SGHTS and CDR2 YDEGEE. The CDR3 spans 14 residues. The CDR3 DNA follows: TGTGCCAGCAGCCACCCCGGGACAGGGGGAAAGCAGTACTTC. It codes for CASSHPGTGGKQYF.

This clone was seen once. This sequence joins TRBV10-2 and TRBJ2-7; the match to TRBD2 covers 10 bases. From germline, CDR1 is WSHSY and CDR2 SAAADI. The ends lost 4 bases at V and 3 bases at J; junction bases unmatched: 3. There are 14 residues in the CDR3. The CDR3 coding sequence is TGCGCCAGCAGTGGATCTAGCGGGGGCTACGAGCAGTACTTC. This codes for CASSGSSGGYEQYF.

This clone was detected once. The V and J genes are TRBV7-2 and TRBJ2-1; 15 nucleotides line up with TRBD2. The CDR3 runs 17 residues. The V segment lost 0 bases and the J segment 9 bases; nucleotides outside the gene matches: 6. Per germline, CDR1 SGHTA and CDR2 FQGNSA. The chain's CDR3 is CASSLAMGLAGGGEQFF. Written as DNA, the CDR3 is TGTGCCAGCAGCTTAGCAATGGGACTAGCGGGAGGAGGTGAGCAGTTCTTC.

The chain has TRBV7-6 and TRBJ2-3; D possibly corresponds to TRBD2 (5 bases). This CDR3 spans 13 amino acids. With 5 bases removed from V and 0 bases from J, the gap between germline ends came to 6 bases. Germline lookup yields CDR1 SGHVS and CDR2 FNYEAQ. CDR3 DNA: TGTGCCAGCAGCGGACTTAGCACAGATACGCAGTATTTT. Translated, it gives CASSGLSTDTQYF.

The chain links TRBV27 to TRBJ2-2; possible D gene TRBD2, 5 bases. The CDR3 loop spans 14 amino acids. The ends were cut back, 4 bases at V and 5 bases at J, with 11 bases in the middle. From germline, CDR1 is MNHEY and CDR2 SMNVEV (reference sequence). The CDR3 region is CASSSSRGTGELFF. CDR3 DNA sequence: TGTGCCAGCAGTTCCTCCCGGGGTACCGGGGAGCTGTTTTTT.

The chain recombines TRBV25-1 with TRBJ2-6; D remains ambiguous. The CDR3 consists of 13 residues. The V end was cut by 8 bases, the J end by 0 bases, with 5 bases between. Germline loops: CDR1 MGHDK, CDR2 SYGVNS. CDR3 DNA: TGTGCCAGCCTGTACTCTGGGGCCAACGTCCTGACTTTC. It specifies CASLYSGANVLTF.

This clone was seen a few times. V and J are TRBV19 and TRBJ2-1; 8 nucleotides line up with TRBD2. After removal of 3 bases from V and 2 bases from J, the junction contained 3 bases not matched to a gene. The CDR3 spans 15 residues. Germline V CDR1 and CDR2: LNHDA, SQIVND (reference sequence). CDR3 nucleotides: TGTGCCAGTAGTATCAGCGGGAGCACCTACAATGAGCAGTTCTTC. This sequence encodes CASSISGSTYNEQFF.

The rearrangement links TRBV27 to TRBJ1-1, with D unresolved. CDR3 length equals 13 residues. Germline CDR1 and CDR2: MNHEY and SMNVEV (reference sequence). Trimming took 5 bases from V and 4 from J, leaving 11 bases between them. The CDR3 DNA is TGTGCCAGCAGTACCGGACGGATCACTGAAGCTTTCTTT. Its protein is CASSTGRITEAFF.

V gene TRBV30 combines with J gene TRBJ2-7; 7 nucleotides align to TRBD1. The ends lost 4 bases at V and 3 bases at J; junction bases unmatched: 6. Germline V gives CDR1 GTSNPN, CDR2 SVGIG (reference sequence). The CDR3 is 13 amino acids. CDR3 region: CAWTPGQHYEQYF. The CDR3 region has the DNA TGTGCCTGGACACCGGGACAGCACTACGAGCAGTACTTC.

This clone was counted once. The V gene is TRBV28, the J gene TRBJ1-4; D gene ambiguous. The ends were cut back, 4 bases at V and 4 bases at J, with 10 bases in the middle. Germline assignment: CDR1 MDHEN and CDR2 SYDVKM. The CDR3 consists of 14 residues. CDR3 coding DNA: TGTGCCAGCAGTTCCTGGACGGGTAATGAAAAACTGTTTTTT. Its protein is CASSSWTGNEKLFF. Full variable domain (rest looked up from reference TRBV28 and TRBJ1-4): DVKVTQSSRYLVKRTGEKVFLECVQDMDHENMFWYRQDPGLGLRLIYFSYDVKMKEKGDIPEGYSVSREKKERFSLILESASTNQTSMYLCASSSWTGNEKLFFGSGTQLSVL.

This chain's CDR3 is CASSLRLAGGMQFF. The CDR3 region has the DNA TGCGCCAGCAGCTTGAGACTAGCGGGAGGTATGCAGTTCTTC. V usage is TRBV5-1 and J usage is TRBJ2-1, with 13 bases lining up with TRBD2. The length of the CDR3 is 14 residues. CDR1 and CDR2 (germline): SGHRS, YFSETQ. The trim removed 1 base at V and 12 bases at J, leaving 4 bases unmatched.

V is TRBV4-3 and J is TRBJ2-7; TRBD1 might be the D (6 bases). V gave up 0 bases and J gave up 3 bases, with 12 bases separating them. This CDR3 is 15 amino acids long. Germline loops: CDR1 LGHNA, CDR2 YSLEER. CDR3 protein: CASSQDRQGHYEQYF. CDR3 nucleotides: TGCGCCAGCAGCCAAGATAGGCAGGGGCACTACGAGCAGTACTTC.

This chain joins TRBV5-1 and TRBJ2-3; no firm D call. Per germline, CDR1 SGHRS and CDR2 YFSETQ. V lost 1 base, J lost 0 bases, and 12 bases lay in between. The CDR3 spans 16 residues. Written as DNA, the CDR3 is TGCGCCAGCAGCTTGTTCGTTAGCTCTAGCACAGATACGCAGTATTTT. This sequence encodes CASSLFVSSSTDTQYF.

The CDR3 here is CASSPGDRPGYTF. CDR3 bases: TGTGCCAGCTCACCAGGGGACCGACCAGGCTACACCTTC. J is TRBJ1-2 and V is TRBV18, with D possibly matching TRBD1 (5 bases). The ends were cut back, 2 bases at V and 8 bases at J, with 12 bases in the middle. Germline loops: CDR1 KGHSH, CDR2 LQKENI. This CDR3 spans 13 amino acids.